This TCR beta chain derives from a study of T cell changes during pregnancy in multiple sclerosis. Here immunoSEQ multiplex PCR was the method, and the copy in TCRdb shows in-frame clones only, minus some. Here the sample spans tens of thousands of clones, 80% to 90% being singletons. This clone was seen once. V was pared by 5 bases and J by 6 bases, with 4 bases of the junction left unmatched. The CDR3 consists of 14 residues. Germline V gives CDR1 SEHNR, CDR2 FQNEAQ (reference sequence). The chain is built from TRBV7-9 and TRBJ1-6; 7 bases align to TRBD1. Here the sequenced sample was CD4+ T cells from peripheral blood mononuclear cells, taken after pregnancy. The source is a female donor with multiple sclerosis, enrolled in a pregnancy study. The CDR3 region is CASSTGQPNSPLHF. The DNA of the CDR3 is TGTGCCAGCAGCACGGGACAGCCTAATTCACCCCTCCACTTT.